This T cell receptor (beta chain) was sequenced during a study of shared clonotypes between healthy human individuals. TCRdb's copy holds only in-frame clones and misses some; the assay was immunoSEQ multiplex PCR. This table has approximately 640,000 clones, about two thirds appearing once. Germline V gene sequence: CDR1 MDHEN, CDR2 SYDVKM. J was trimmed by 4 bases and V by 6 bases; bases with no gene match: 9. The CDR3 sequence is 16 residues long. Study-wide results and caveats: The small donor group covered limited genetic and exposure diversity. Estimated richness values were generally larger in naive subsets than in memory subsets. Rarefaction showed that sequencing of sorted subsets was incomplete (despite large depth).

Within Nashville, Tennessee resided all donors, each a Caucasian adult. In its sample, this clone was seen a few times. The antigen remains unidentified. This TCR was recovered from a woman aged 25 to 45 in good health. The J gene is TRBJ2-1, the V gene TRBV28; 10 bases are a match to TRBD1. Sequencing was done on a sample of memory CD4+ T cells sorted from blood. Subset of the sample: CD45RA-negative fraction. CDR3 DNA sequence: TGTGCCAGCAGACTCAACCCGGGACAGGGGTACAATGAGCAGTTCTTC. The encoded protein is CASRLNPGQGYNEQFF.